A selection of T cell receptor beta chains follows, all from one sample in a study of blood T cell repertoires in COVID-19. Method: immunoSEQ multiplex PCR; TCRdb's copy keeps in-frame clones and lacks some. The sample has fewer than 350,000 clones, nearly 90% seen once. Sequencing was done on a sample of PBMCs or T cells enriched from blood (not recorded which). The receptors were gathered from a woman under 30 with acute COVID-19. CDR3s include the opening cysteine and the closing phenylalanine or tryptophan. D genes are given only for firm matches. Part of the rows lack a size; the others show once, few, many or a class for expanded clones.

length	size	D	V	J	DNA	CDR3
16	NA	NA	TRBV28	TRBJ1-6	TGTGCCAGCAGTTTAGTTAAGGAGCCGGTTAATTCACCCCTCCACTTT	CASSLVKEPVNSPLHF
12	once	NA	TRBV19	TRBJ1-1	TGTGCCACCCGGGATATGAACACTGAAGCTTTCTTT	CATRDMNTEAFF
16	NA	TRBD1	TRBV29-1	TRBJ1-1	TGCAGCGTTGATGCTTATCCCGGGACAGGGTGGACTGAAGCTTTCTTT	CSVDAYPGTGWTEAFF
16	NA	TRBD2	TRBV5-5	TRBJ2-3	TGTGCCAGCAACTTGGGACTAGCGGGAGATACAGATACGCAGTATTTT	CASNLGLAGDTDTQYF
17	NA	TRBD1	TRBV7-9	TRBJ1-5	TGTGCCAGCAGCCGGACCGAAAAGAGGGGGCGGGATCAGCCCCAGCATTTT	CASSRTEKRGRDQPQHF
14	NA	TRBD2	TRBV10-1	TRBJ2-2	TGCGCCAGCAGACCACTAGCGGGAACCGGGGAGCTGTTTTTT	CASRPLAGTGELFF
14	NA	NA	TRBV6-5	TRBJ1-2	TGTGCCAGCAGTTACTCAGCAGGGGCCTATGGCTACACCTTC	CASSYSAGAYGYTF
14	once	NA	TRBV5-1	TRBJ1-5	TGCGCCAGCAGCTTGGGGGACTTCAATCAGCCCCAGCATTTT	CASSLGDFNQPQHF
19	NA	TRBD1	TRBV7-9	TRBJ2-7	TGTGCCAGCAGCTTAGCGGATAAGGGACAGGGGGCTCAGTACTACGAGCAGTACTTC	CASSLADKGQGAQYYEQYF
13	NA	TRBD2	TRBV7-3	TRBJ2-5	TGTGCCAGCTCGGCGGGAGCAGGAGAGACCCAGTACTTC	CASSAGAGETQYF
17	NA	TRBD1	TRBV5-6	TRBJ1-1	TGTGCCAGCAGCTTAAAGCAGGGGGCGGCATCGAACACTGAAGCTTTCTTT	CASSLKQGAASNTEAFF
12	NA	TRBD1	TRBV29-1	TRBJ1-1	TGCAGCGTTAGACAGGGCCGCACTGAAGCTTTCTTT	CSVRQGRTEAFF
14	NA	TRBD1	TRBV30	TRBJ1-2	TGTGCCTGGAATGCCAGGGGGTTTAACTATGGCTACACCTTC	CAWNARGFNYGYTF
18	NA	TRBD2	TRBV9	TRBJ2-1	TGTGCCAGCAGCGTTGTATCAGGAGCGGGAGGGAAATACAATGAGCAGTTCTTC	CASSVVSGAGGKYNEQFF
15	NA	NA	TRBV27	TRBJ1-5	TGTGCCAGCAGTTTATCATGGGACACCCATCAGCCCCAGCATTTT	CASSLSWDTHQPQHF
13	NA	NA	TRBV3-1/TRBV3-2	TRBJ1-1	TGTGCCAGCAGCCCCTCAGAGGACACTGAAGCTTTCTTT	CASSPSEDTEAFF
13	NA	NA	TRBV2	TRBJ1-1	TGTGCCAGCAGTGAATTTTTGTATACTGAAGCTTTCTTT	CASSEFLYTEAFF
14	NA	NA	TRBV5-8	TRBJ1-4	TGTGCCAGCAGCTGGGAGAAAGGGAATGAAAAACTGTTTTTT	CASSWEKGNEKLFF
16	once	NA	TRBV15	TRBJ2-7	TGTGCCACCAGCAGAGGGGGGGAGATTAGCTCCTACGAGCAGTACTTC	CATSRGGEISSYEQYF
16	NA	NA	TRBV24-1	TRBJ2-1	TGTGCCACCAGTGATCCGACAGCAAGGGCCTACAATGAGCAGTTCTTC	CATSDPTARAYNEQFF
20	NA	TRBD2	TRBV2	TRBJ2-7	TGTGCCAGCAGTGAACGAGTGTTGGGACTAGCGGGAGGAGGGTCCTACGAGCAGTACTTC	CASSERVLGLAGGGSYEQYF
15	NA	TRBD1	TRBV9	TRBJ1-2	TGTGCCAGCAGCCCCTCGACAGGGGGCAACTATGGCTACACCTTC	CASSPSTGGNYGYTF
14	NA	NA	TRBV21-1	TRBJ2-7	TGTGCCAGCAGCAAAATTACCGGGGGGTACGAGCAGTACTTC	CASSKITGGYEQYF
12	NA	TRBD2	TRBV6-5	TRBJ2-7	TGTGCCAGCAGGGGCGGGGGGATCGAGCAGTACTTC	CASRGGGIEQYF
15	NA	TRBD1	TRBV5-6	TRBJ2-5	TGTGCCAGCAGCTATGGGACAGGGAAGCGAGAGACCCAGTACTTC	CASSYGTGKRETQYF
15	once	TRBD1	TRBV9	TRBJ2-7	TGTGCCAGCAGCCCCTGGACAGGGGTGGGAAACGAGCAGTACTTC	CASSPWTGVGNEQYF
16	NA	TRBD2	TRBV29-1	TRBJ2-1	TGCAGCGATTCGCCGGGACTAGCGGGGACATACAATGAGCAGTTCTTC	CSDSPGLAGTYNEQFF